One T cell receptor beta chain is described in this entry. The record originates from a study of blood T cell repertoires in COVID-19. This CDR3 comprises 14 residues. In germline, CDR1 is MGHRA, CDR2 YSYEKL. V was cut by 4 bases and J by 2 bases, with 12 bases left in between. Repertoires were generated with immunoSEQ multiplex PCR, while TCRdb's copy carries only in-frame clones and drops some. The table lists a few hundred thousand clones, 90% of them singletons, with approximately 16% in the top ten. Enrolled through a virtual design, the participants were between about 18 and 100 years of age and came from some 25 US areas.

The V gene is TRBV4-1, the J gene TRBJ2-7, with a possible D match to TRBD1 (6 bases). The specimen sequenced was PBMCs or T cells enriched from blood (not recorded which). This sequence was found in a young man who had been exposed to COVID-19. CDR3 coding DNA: TGCGCCAGCAGCCCTAGACAGGCACCCTACGAGCAGTACTTC. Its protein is CASSPRQAPYEQYF.